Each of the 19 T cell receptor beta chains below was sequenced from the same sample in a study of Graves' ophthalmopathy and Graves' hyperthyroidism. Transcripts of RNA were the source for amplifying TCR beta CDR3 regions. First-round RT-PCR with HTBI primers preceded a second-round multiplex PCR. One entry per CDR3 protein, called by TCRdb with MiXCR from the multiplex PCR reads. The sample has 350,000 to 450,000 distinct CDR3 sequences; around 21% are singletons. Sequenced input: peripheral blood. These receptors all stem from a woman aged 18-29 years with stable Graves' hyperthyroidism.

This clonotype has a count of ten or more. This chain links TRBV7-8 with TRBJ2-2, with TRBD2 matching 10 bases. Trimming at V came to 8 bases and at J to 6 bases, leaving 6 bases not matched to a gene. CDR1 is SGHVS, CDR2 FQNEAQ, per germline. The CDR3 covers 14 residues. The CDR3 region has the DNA TGTGCCAGCGGATTAGCGGGGGGAGCCGGGGAGCTGTTTTTT. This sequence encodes CASGLAGGAGELFF.

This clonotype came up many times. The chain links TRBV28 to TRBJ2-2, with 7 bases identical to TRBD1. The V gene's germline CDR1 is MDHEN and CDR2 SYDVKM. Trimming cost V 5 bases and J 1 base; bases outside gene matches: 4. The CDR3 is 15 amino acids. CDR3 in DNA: TGTGCCAGCAGTACCTACAGGGGGAACACCGGGGAGCTGTTTTTT. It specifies CASSTYRGNTGELFF. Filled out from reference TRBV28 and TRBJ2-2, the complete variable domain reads DVKVTQSSRYLVKRTGEKVFLECVQDMDHENMFWYRQDPGLGLRLIYFSYDVKMKEKGDIPEGYSVSREKKERFSLILESASTNQTSMYLCASSTYRGNTGELFFGEGSRLTVL.

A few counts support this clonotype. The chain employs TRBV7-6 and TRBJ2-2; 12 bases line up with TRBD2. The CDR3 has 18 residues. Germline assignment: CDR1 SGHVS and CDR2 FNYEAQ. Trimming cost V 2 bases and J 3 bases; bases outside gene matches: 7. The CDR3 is CASSLTIRLAGDTGELFF. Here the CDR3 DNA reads TGTGCCAGCAGCTTAACCATTCGACTAGCGGGAGACACCGGGGAGCTGTTTTTT.

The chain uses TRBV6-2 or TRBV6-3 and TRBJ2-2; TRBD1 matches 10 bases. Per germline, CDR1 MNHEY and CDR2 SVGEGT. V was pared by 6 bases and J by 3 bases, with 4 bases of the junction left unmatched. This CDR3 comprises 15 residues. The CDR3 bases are TGTGCCAGCAGCTCCGGGACAGGGGACACCGGGGAGCTGTTTTTT. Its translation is CASSSGTGDTGELFF.

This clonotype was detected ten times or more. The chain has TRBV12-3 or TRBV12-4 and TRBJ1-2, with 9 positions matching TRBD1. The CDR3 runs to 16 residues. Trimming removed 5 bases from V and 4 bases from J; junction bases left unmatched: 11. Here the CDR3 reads CASSPTGGPRGYGYTF. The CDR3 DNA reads TGTGCCAGCAGTCCAACAGGGGGCCCCAGGGGCTATGGCTACACCTTC.

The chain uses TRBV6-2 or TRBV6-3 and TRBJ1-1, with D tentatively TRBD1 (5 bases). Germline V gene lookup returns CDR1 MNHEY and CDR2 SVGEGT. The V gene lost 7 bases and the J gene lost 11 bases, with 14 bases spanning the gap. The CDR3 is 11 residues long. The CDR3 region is CASTNTGDAFF. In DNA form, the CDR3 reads TGTGCCAGCACAAATACAGGAGATGCTTTCTTT.

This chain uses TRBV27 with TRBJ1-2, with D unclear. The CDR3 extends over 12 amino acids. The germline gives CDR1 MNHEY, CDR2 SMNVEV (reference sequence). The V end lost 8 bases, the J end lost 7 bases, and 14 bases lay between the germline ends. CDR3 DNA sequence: TGTGCCAGCGGGAAAGGACTGGGTGGCTACACCTTC. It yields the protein CASGKGLGGYTF.

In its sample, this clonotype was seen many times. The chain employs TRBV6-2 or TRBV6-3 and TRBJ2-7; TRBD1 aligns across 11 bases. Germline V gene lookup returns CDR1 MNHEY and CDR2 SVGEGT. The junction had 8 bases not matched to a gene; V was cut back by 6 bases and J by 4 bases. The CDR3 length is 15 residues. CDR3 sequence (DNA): TGTGCCAGCAGCGATCCTGGGACAGGGGGTTACGAGCAGTACTTC. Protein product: CASSDPGTGGYEQYF.

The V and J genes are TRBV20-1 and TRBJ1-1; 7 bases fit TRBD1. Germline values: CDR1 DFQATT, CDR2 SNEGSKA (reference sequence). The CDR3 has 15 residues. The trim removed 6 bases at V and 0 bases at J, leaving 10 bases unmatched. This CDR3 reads CSALGGGIMNTEAFF. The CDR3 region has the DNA TGCAGTGCCCTAGGGGGCGGAATCATGAACACTGAAGCTTTCTTT.

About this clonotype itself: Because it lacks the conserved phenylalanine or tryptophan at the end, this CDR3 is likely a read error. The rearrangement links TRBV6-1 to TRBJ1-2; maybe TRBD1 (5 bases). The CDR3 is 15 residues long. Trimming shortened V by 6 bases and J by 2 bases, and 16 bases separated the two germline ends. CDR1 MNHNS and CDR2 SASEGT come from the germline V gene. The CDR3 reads CASSQDSRANYGYTY. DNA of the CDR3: TGTGCCAGCAGCCAAGATTCCAGGGCGAACTATGGCTACACCTAC.

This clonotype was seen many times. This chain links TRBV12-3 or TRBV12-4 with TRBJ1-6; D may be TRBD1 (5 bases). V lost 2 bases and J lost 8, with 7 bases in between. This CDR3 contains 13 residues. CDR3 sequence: CASSLIGDSPLHF. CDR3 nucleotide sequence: TGTGCCAGCAGTTTAATAGGGGATTCACCCCTCCACTTT.

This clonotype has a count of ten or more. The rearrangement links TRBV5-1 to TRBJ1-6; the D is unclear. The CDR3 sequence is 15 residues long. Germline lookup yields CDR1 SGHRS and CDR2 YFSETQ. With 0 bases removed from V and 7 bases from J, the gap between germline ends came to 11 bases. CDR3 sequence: CASSLGAVSNSPLHF. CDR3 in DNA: TGCGCCAGCAGCTTGGGGGCAGTCTCCAATTCACCCCTCCACTTT.

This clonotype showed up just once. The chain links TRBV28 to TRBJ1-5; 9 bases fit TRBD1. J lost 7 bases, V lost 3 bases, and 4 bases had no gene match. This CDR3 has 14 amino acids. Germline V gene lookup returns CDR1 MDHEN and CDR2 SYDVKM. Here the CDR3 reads CASSFGTGPQPQHF. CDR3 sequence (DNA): TGTGCCAGCAGTTTTGGGACAGGGCCCCAGCCCCAGCATTTT.

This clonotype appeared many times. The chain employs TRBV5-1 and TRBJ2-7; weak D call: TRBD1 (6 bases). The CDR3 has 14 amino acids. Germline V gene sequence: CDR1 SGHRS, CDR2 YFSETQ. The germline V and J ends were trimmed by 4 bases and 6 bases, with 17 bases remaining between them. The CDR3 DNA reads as TGCGCCAGCAGCAGGGGGTTAGAATCTTCCGAGCAGTACTTC. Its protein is CASSRGLESSEQYF.

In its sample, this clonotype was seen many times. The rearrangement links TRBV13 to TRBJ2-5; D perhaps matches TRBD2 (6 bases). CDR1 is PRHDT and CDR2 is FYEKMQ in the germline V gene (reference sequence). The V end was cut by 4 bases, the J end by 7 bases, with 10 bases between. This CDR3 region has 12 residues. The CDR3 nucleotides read TGTGCCAGCAGCTCGCTCGGGAGGACCCAGTACTTC. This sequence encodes CASSSLGRTQYF.

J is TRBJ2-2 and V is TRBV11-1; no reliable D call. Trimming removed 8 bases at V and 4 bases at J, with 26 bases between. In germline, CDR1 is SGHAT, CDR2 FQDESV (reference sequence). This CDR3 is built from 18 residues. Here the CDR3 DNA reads TGTGCCAGCGGAAGTCTTCCTTCTTGGTCGTGGGGCACCGGGGAGCTGTTTTTT. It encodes CASGSLPSWSWGTGELFF.

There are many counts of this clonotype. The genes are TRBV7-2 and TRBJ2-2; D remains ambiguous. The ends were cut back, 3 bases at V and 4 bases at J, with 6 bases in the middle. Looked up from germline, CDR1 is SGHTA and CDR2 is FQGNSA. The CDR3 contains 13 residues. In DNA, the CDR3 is TGTGCCAGCAGCTTGGGATTCACCGGGGAGCTGTTTTTT. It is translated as CASSLGFTGELFF.

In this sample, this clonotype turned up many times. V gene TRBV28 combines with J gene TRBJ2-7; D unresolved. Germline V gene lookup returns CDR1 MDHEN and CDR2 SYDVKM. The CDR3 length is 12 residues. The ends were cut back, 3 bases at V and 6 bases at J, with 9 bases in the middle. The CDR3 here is CASSFTWAEQYF. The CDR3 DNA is TGTGCCAGCAGTTTCACATGGGCCGAGCAGTACTTC.

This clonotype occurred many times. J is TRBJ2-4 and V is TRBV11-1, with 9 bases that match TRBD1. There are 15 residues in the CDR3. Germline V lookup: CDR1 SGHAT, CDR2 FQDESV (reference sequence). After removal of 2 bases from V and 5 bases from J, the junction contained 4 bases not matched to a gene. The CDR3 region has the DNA TGTGCCAGCAGCTTACTTGGGACAGGGCAAAACATTCAGTACTTC. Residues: CASSLLGTGQNIQYF. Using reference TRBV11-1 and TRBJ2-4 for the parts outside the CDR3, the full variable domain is EAEVAQSPRYKITEKSQAVAFWCDPISGHATLYWYRQILGQGPELLVQFQDESVVDDSQLPKDRFSAERLKGVDSTLKIQPAELGDSAMYLCASSLLGTGQNIQYFGAGTRLSVL.